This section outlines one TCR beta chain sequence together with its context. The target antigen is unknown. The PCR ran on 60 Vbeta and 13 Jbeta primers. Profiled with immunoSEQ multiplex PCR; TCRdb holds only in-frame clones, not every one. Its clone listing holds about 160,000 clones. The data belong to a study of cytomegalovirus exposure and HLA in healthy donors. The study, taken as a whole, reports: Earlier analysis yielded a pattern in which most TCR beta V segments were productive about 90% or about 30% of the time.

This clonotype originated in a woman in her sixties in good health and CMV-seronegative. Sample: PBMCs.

The DNA for the CDR3 is TGTGCCAGCAGCTCGGCGGCAGGGGGCAGGACTGAAGCTTTCTTT. It is translated as CASSSAAGGRTEAFF. This rearrangement joins TRBV11-1 to TRBJ1-1; 8 bases are a match to TRBD1. The length of the CDR3 is 15 residues. The germline V gene has CDR1 SGHAT and CDR2 FQDESV (reference sequence). J lost 5 bases, V lost 4 bases, and 9 bases had no gene match.